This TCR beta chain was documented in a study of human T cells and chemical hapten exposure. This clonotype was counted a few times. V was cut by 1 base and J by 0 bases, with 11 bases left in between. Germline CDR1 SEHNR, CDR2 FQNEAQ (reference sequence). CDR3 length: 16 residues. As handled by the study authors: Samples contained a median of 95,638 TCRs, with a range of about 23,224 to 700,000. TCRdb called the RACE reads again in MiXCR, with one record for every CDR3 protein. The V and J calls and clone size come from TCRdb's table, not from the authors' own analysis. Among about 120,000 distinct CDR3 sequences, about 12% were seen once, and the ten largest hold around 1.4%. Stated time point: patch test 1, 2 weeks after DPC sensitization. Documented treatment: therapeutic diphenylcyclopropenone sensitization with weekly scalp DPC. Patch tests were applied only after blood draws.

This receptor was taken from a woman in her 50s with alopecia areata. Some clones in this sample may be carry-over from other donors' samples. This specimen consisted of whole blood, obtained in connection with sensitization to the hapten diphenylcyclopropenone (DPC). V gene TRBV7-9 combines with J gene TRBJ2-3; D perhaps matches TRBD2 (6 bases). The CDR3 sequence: CASSLVLSGSTDTQYF. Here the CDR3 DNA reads TGTGCCAGCAGCTTAGTCTTAAGCGGGAGCACAGATACGCAGTATTTT.